What follows describes a single T cell receptor (beta chain). Its antigen is still unknown. No clone much larger than this one lies a single base away; base qualities are absent. Using the deep immunoSEQ assay, TCR CDR3 regions were amplified from genomic DNA by multiplex PCR. Extracted genomic DNA from each cell subset was distributed evenly across all wells of several immunoSEQ 96-well plates, and each plate was treated as a replicate. For sorted subsets, 200 to 250 ng genomic DNA, equal to some 30,000 T cell genomes, was loaded into each replicate PCR. Purified libraries were measured with a Qubit 3.0 fluorometer, size-checked on a Bioanalyzer 2100, and measured again with the KAPA Library Quantification kit. A separate single-read 150-cycle Illumina NextSeq 550 flow cell was used to sequence each immunoSEQ 96-well plate. Per the source publication's procedure: Because only junctional sequences without quality scores were contained in the immunoSEQ output, filtering matching that applied to full-length reads could not be performed. Sequences were annotated with PyIR, a Python wrapper for IgBLAST v1.9, using IMGT germline references to assign V/J genes and CDR3. Reads were removed for weak V/J assignments (E-value above 1e-6), missing CDR3, stop codons, out-of-frame junctions, or ambiguous translated residues. V3J clonotypes were defined as sequences sharing the same inferred V gene, J gene, and CDR3 amino acid sequence. The percentage overlap between two repertoires was calculated by dividing the number of shared unique clonotypes by the size of the smaller repertoire. Three approaches were used to assess repertoire richness: RTK rarefaction, the Chao1 estimator, and Recon v2.1 estimates of unobserved clonotypes. OLGA was used to compute generation probabilities for all TCRbeta clonotypes that the gDNA method yielded from four donors. Entries here come from immuneACCESS through TCRdb and include only in-frame sequences with V and J called. Some clones fail to appear in such tables; in the studies checked, an unresolved V gene covers under half of the shortfall, and the cause of the remainder is unknown. The V and J calls and the clone size are those of that table, but D and trimming were determined from the DNA. The sample data list approximately 2,300,000 clones, and 85% to 95% of these were observed just once. 0.37% of the sample is taken by the ten largest.

The CDR3 covers 15 residues, taking in both the cysteine and the phenylalanine. Only the CDR3 DNA stays, 45 bases, in frame from base 1. The germline V gene (reference sequence) sets CDR1 to MNHEY and CDR2 to SMNVEV. The V end gives up 9 bases and the J end 5 bases, leaving 12 bases in the junction not matched to a gene. The data were taken from a study of shared clonotypes between healthy human individuals (TCRdb year 2020). As for the study more broadly: Three men and a couple of women, aged 18 to 49 years, made up the cohort. For each donor, CD4 naive and CD4 memory were each given three plates, CD8 naive was given two plates, and CD8 memory was given one plate. To estimate repertoire size and how much clonotypes are shared between individuals, the study performed deep sequencing of blood TCR repertoires from roughly five healthy adults. Different laboratories and diverse techniques were used to prepare libraries and sequence TCR repertoires, to increase sequencing depth and limit assay-specific biases. Leukapheresis yielded between about 0.85 and 10 billion PBMCs per donor. Summary of the overall study and its limitations: Even with the large sequencing depth, rarefaction of the sorted-subset datasets indicated that sequencing was incomplete. Based on pairwise subsampling, the degree of clonotype sharing among donors was expected to be affected by sequencing depth. Estimated clonotype richness was generally larger for naive than for memory subsets. The genetic and exposure-history diversity represented was limited by the small number of donors. Compared with non-shared clonotypes, clonotypes shared by all four sorted-subset donors had higher generation probabilities. About 5% of naive CD4, 3% to 4% of naive CD8, roughly 2.5% of memory CD4, and roughly 0.4% of memory CD8 clonotypes were shared across several donors. Sampling was limited to blood, and TCR repertoires in tissue likely differ from TCR repertoires in blood.

Healthy HIV-negative adults with no recently reported acute infections or vaccinations were included as donors. All donors were Caucasian adults living in Nashville, Tennessee, USA. Magnetic negative selection was used to enrich CD4+ T cells, after which naive cells were positively selected on CD45RA and the negative fraction became the memory subset. Blood was obtained by leukapheresis, after which PBMCs were separated by Ficoll-Histopaque density gradient centrifugation and cryopreserved in liquid nitrogen vapor phase. Purity and quantity of every magnetically sorted T cell population were checked by analytical flow cytometry. Genomic DNA was isolated from every sorted fraction and measured by UV absorbance on a Nanodrop 2000c.

The rearranged chain carries TRBV27 and TRBJ2-5; 10 junctional bases match TRBD2. Source material: naive CD4+ T cells from PBMCs. The cell subset or site label on this specimen signifies: CD45RA+ positively selected. The receptor comes from a man aged 18-30 years in good health. Some clones in this sample may be carry-over from other donors' samples. The CDR3 region: CASTLKAGGRETQYF. The DNA sequence follows: TGTGCCAGTACGCTTAAAGCGGGAGGGCGGGAGACCCAGTACTTC.